These 4 T cell receptor beta chains share one sample of origin, sequenced in a study of identical twins. One entry per CDR3 protein results from TCRdb running MiXCR on the 5' RACE reads. The data contain about 790,000 distinct CDR3 sequences, 15% to 20% of them singletons. These data were also filed under a second study, of T cells expressing NK-cell markers.

Sequencing input: PBMCs. The source is a woman in her late teens or twenties in good health.

The sample holds a few counts of this clonotype. This sequence joins TRBV7-2 and TRBJ2-1; a possible D gene is TRBD2 (5 bases). V lost 2 bases and J lost 3, with 11 bases in between. Looked up from germline, CDR1 is SGHTA and CDR2 is FQGNSA. This CDR3 is 15 amino acids long. CDR3 amino acids: CASSLKQGGYNEQFF. CDR3 sequence (DNA): TGTGCCAGCAGCTTAAAACAAGGAGGCTACAATGAGCAGTTCTTC.

V gene TRBV24-1 combines with J gene TRBJ2-5; D not certain. Looked up from germline, CDR1 is KGHDR and CDR2 is SFDVKD. CDR3 length: 15 residues. Trimming removed 3 bases at V and 4 bases at J, with 14 bases between. CDR3 residues: CATSDSRQGSETQYF. The CDR3 DNA reads as TGTGCCACCAGTGATAGTCGACAAGGGTCAGAGACCCAGTACTTC.

This clonotype was recorded a few times. The chain recombines TRBV18 with TRBJ1-2; D not certain. CDR3 length equals 15 residues. Germline V gene sequence: CDR1 KGHSH, CDR2 LQKENI. The V end was cut by 3 bases, the J end by 1 base, with 12 bases between. Here the CDR3 reads CASSPGPTVNYGYTF. The CDR3 bases are TGTGCCAGCTCACCGGGTCCGACGGTTAACTATGGCTACACCTTC.

The rearrangement uses TRBV7-9 and TRBJ2-1, with 10 positions matching TRBD2. Germline assignment: CDR1 SEHNR and CDR2 FQNEAQ (reference sequence). The ends lost 1 base at V and 15 bases at J; junction bases unmatched: 9. This CDR3 is 14 amino acids long. In DNA form, the CDR3 reads TGTGCCAGCAGCTTAGAACGGGGACTAGCGTTATTGTTCTTC. Translation: CASSLERGLALLFF.